This section outlines one TCR beta chain sequence together with its context. The antigen remains unidentified. One end of the junction is discordant with germline, which a read error may explain. Per sample, no less than 5 micrograms of total RNA were extracted. The entry originates in a study of blood T cells in healthy people across ages. Overall study results and limits: Researchers judged that diversity estimates from one million T cells fell short of true values.

The V gene's germline CDR1 is LGHDT and CDR2 YNNKEL (reference sequence). This CDR3 comprises 14 residues. Sample-barcoded 5' priming and a J-beta primer mix drove a second PCR of roughly 7 to 11 cycles. MiXCR was run by TCRdb on the 5' RACE reads, yielding one entry per CDR3 protein. This sample has some 880,000 distinct CDR3 sequences, with about 36% found just once. The specimen was blood. This chain links TRBV3-1 with TRBJ2-1; 7 nucleotides line up with TRBD2. The receptor comes from a man younger than 30 in good health. CDR3 DNA sequence: TGTGCCGGCAGCCAGGTCCCTAGCGGCAATGAGCAGTTCTTC. It encodes CAGSQVPSGNEQFF.